A single T cell receptor beta chain is shown here with its context. It lacks a known antigen. The record has no base qualities; no much larger clone is one base away. This specimen belongs to a study of follicular helper T cells after annual influenza vaccination (dated by TCRdb to 2016 to 2017). Notes on the research overall: After each seasonal influenza vaccination, blood was collected on days 0, 7 and 28. Some subjects were followed across successive annual vaccinations spanning the 2013-2014, 2014-2015 and 2015-2016 seasons to study recall of cTfh clones. One week after vaccination, a second recruited cohort of more than nine subjects (Table S1) displayed a similar ICOS+CD38+ cTfh response. Multi-year samples were obtained from about 6 subjects, with two vaccination seasons covered for a few subjects and three seasons covered for two subjects. The 2013-2014 samples were cryopreserved, while the 2015 samples were processed right after collection. The full study reports these points: Only about 10-20% of analyzed cells yielded productive TCRB sequences, so sampling of rare clonotypes was not possible. Day 7 ICOS+CD38+ clones were most often found later in ICOS-CD38- cTfh, suggesting that subset may serve as a memory reservoir. With successive annual vaccinations, a recurrent oligoclonal ICOS+CD38+ cTfh response was recalled, and this response contained tetramer and AIM influenza-specific clonotypes. ICOS+CD38+ cTfh clonality correlated with the frequency of that population, and its change correlated with the change in circulating plasmablast frequency. In the assessment of influenza clone enrichment, the possibility that the much larger non-cTfh compartments were undersampled could not be ruled out.

Read against the paper, the sample's time point label means: 2014-2015 season, pre-vaccination. Seasonal inactivated influenza vaccine (Fluvarix) was administered to adults, and sorted blood CD4 subsets were tracked by TCRB sequencing before and after vaccination. To be eligible, subjects had to live in the community and must not have received influenza vaccine in the previous 6 months. Influenza vaccine contraindications, substance abuse, HIV/AIDS, active malignancy, immunomodulatory medication and active illness such as respiratory infection were included among the exclusion criteria. Between 40 and 100 mL of blood was sampled per time point. Ficoll-Paque PLUS or SepMate separation was used to isolate PBMC. CXCR5- memory CD4 T cells were sorted as a comparison non-Tfh subset. Before DNA was extracted, the cell subsets were sorted from PBMC using a BD FACS Aria. Library preparation used the immunoSEQ multiplex PCR assay. Adaptive Biotechnologies handled the TCRB amplification, library preparation, sequencing and preliminary bioinformatics at Survey level resolution. The original pipeline was this. In R, clonality was calculated as 1 minus the normalized Shannon entropy, and the Gini index was computed using the R package ineq. Overlap score was the summed counts of shared sequences divided by total counts of all sequences in both compared samples. The significance of shared clonotypes was tested with Fisher's exact test, assuming a theoretical repertoire of 10^7 TCRB sequences. TCRdb stores this immuneACCESS table with in-frame sequences only. Part of the clones is absent; in the studies checked, under half of the shortfall reflects unresolved V genes, and no reason is known for the rest. V and J calls plus clone size are reproduced from that table; the DNA served to infer D and trimming. This sample is represented by about 13,000 clones; roughly 78% of them were singletons. 0.4% to 0.55% of the sample comes from the top ten.

In the germline V gene (reference sequence), CDR1 corresponds to LNHDA and CDR2 to SQIVND. Its CDR3 holds 15 amino acids, cysteine through phenylalanine. Only the CDR3 part of the read is kept: 45 bases, read in frame from the first base. V loses 7 bases, J loses 0 bases, and the germline ends lie 12 bases apart. Sequencing used CXCR5- memory CD4+ T cells sorted from blood, obtained on the day of influenza vaccination. Reading the label with the study, this specimen's cell subset or site is: CXCR5- memory CD4 T cells. This receptor was obtained from an adult who received the influenza vaccine. In this chain, TRBV19 is recombined with TRBJ2-2; TRBD2 is a weak D gene call, 5 bases matching. CDR3 loop: CASIRHGANTGELFF. The nucleotide sequence is given as TGTGCCAGTATAAGACACGGGGCGAACACCGGGGAGCTGTTTTTT.